A selection of T cell receptor beta chains follows, all from one sample in a study of Tregs in tolerant kidney transplant recipients. TCRdb's table, derived via immunoSEQ multiplex PCR, lists solely in-frame clones and lacks some. The sample lists just under 65,000 clones; roughly 98% were seen once. The material sequenced was Tregs from blood, taken before the transplant. Receptor source: a human donor who received a combined kidney and bone marrow transplant. Both conserved end residues are part of each CDR3. Each record gives: D gene, clone size, V gene, J gene, CDR3 protein, CDR3 DNA. The D gene is left open where the match is weak. Size tells how often a clone was seen (once, few, many) or the class of an expanded clone, and some rows leave it out.

>TRBD1|NA|TRBV11-2|TRBJ1-3
CASGNAGGSRNTIYF
TGTGCCAGCGGGAATGCAGGGGGCAGTCGAAACACCATATATTTT
>TRBD1|NA|TRBV4-2|TRBJ1-1
CASSQAGTGGNTEAFF
TGTGCCAGCAGCCAAGCGGGGACAGGGGGAAACACTGAAGCTTTCTTT
>NA|NA|TRBV13|TRBJ2-3
CASSPRLTDTQYF
TGTGCCAGCAGCCCGAGACTGACAGATACGCAGTATTTT
>TRBD2|NA|TRBV5-1|TRBJ2-7
CASSLSPSSGGAYEQYF
TGCGCCAGCAGCTTGTCTCCTAGTAGCGGGGGGGCCTACGAGCAGTACTTC
>NA|NA|TRBV10-3|TRBJ1-4
CAISETGLANEKLFF
TGTGCCATCAGTGAGACAGGGTTGGCTAATGAAAAACTGTTTTTT
>NA|NA|TRBV29-1|TRBJ2-7
CSVVSSYEQYF
TGCAGCGTTGTGTCGTCCTACGAGCAGTACTTC
>TRBD2|NA|TRBV5-6|TRBJ2-7
CASSSGLAGGLGQYF
TGTGCCAGCAGCTCTGGACTAGCGGGGGGGCTAGGGCAGTACTTC
>NA|NA|TRBV4-3|TRBJ2-2
CASSQSPFAGELFF
TGCGCCAGCAGCCAGAGCCCCTTTGCCGGGGAGCTGTTTTTT
>TRBD1|NA|TRBV11-3|TRBJ2-3
CASSPGTGGGTDTQYF
TGTGCCAGCAGCCCCGGGACAGGGGGGGGCACAGATACGCAGTATTTT
>NA|NA|TRBV27|TRBJ2-1
CASSLRARAFLEGEQFF
TGTGCCAGCAGTTTAAGGGCTCGGGCCTTTTTGGAGGGCGAGCAGTTCTTC
>TRBD1|NA|TRBV6-1|TRBJ1-2
CASTPGTVYRYTF
TGTGCCAGCACCCCCGGGACAGTCTATCGCTACACCTTC
>TRBD2|NA|TRBV7-9|TRBJ2-7
CASSFYGGAGYEQYF
TGTGCCAGCAGCTTTTACGGGGGGGCAGGATACGAGCAGTACTTC
>TRBD1|NA|TRBV29-1|TRBJ2-1
CSVAGGQGYNEQFF
TGCAGCGTAGCAGGGGGACAGGGCTACAATGAGCAGTTCTTC
>NA|NA|TRBV20-1|TRBJ2-7
CSARSLYEQYF
TGCAGTGCTAGAAGCCTCTACGAGCAGTACTTC
>TRBD1|NA|TRBV4-3|TRBJ1-1
CASSQAPGGRTEAFF
TGCGCCAGCAGCCAAGCCCCAGGGGGCCGGACTGAAGCTTTCTTT
>NA|NA|TRBV15|TRBJ1-2
CATSSAPGVSYGYTF
TGTGCCACCAGCAGTGCCCCCGGGGTCTCCTATGGCTACACCTTC
>TRBD1|NA|TRBV11-2|TRBJ2-2
CASSLAGTGIPGELFF
TGTGCCAGCAGCTTGGCCGGGACAGGGATCCCCGGGGAGCTGTTTTTT
>NA|NA|TRBV7-2|TRBJ1-3
CASSFVWGDTIYF
TGTGCCAGCAGCTTCGTGTGGGGGGACACCATATATTTT
>NA|NA|TRBV2|TRBJ1-2
CASSVRGLDHGYTF
TGTGCCAGCAGTGTGAGAGGGTTGGACCATGGCTACACCTTC
>NA|NA|TRBV11-3|TRBJ1-1
CASSPGQGSTEAFF
TGTGCCAGCAGCCCAGGGCAGGGGAGTACTGAAGCTTTCTTT
>NA|NA|TRBV19|TRBJ2-6
CASSPTGPSGANVLTF
TGTGCCAGTAGCCCCACGGGTCCCTCTGGGGCCAACGTCCTGACTTTC
>NA|NA|TRBV5-6|TRBJ1-6
CASSSGTGVYNSPLHF
TGTGCCAGCAGCTCGGGTACAGGTGTCTATAATTCACCCCTCCACTTT
>TRBD2|NA|TRBV6-5|TRBJ2-3
CASSPSGRLADTQYF
TGTGCCAGCAGTCCTAGCGGGAGGCTTGCAGATACGCAGTATTTT
>NA|NA|TRBV5-4|TRBJ2-3
CASSLGASRHTQYF
TGTGCCAGCAGCTTGGGTGCTAGCCGGCATACGCAGTATTTT
>NA|NA|TRBV6-4|TRBJ2-5
CASRRTPQETQYF
TGTGCCAGCAGACGGACACCTCAAGAGACCCAGTACTTC
>TRBD2|NA|TRBV11-2|TRBJ2-7
CASRRTGLAGVNEQYF
TGTGCCAGCAGGCGAACGGGTCTAGCGGGAGTGAACGAGCAGTACTTC
>NA|NA|TRBV28|TRBJ2-7
CASSLITHGYEQYF
TGTGCCAGCAGTTTAATAACTCACGGCTACGAGCAGTACTTC
>TRBD1|NA|TRBV2|TRBJ1-6
CASSAWGTGDSPLHF
TGTGCCAGCAGTGCTTGGGGGACAGGGGACTCACCCCTCCACTTT
>TRBD1|NA|TRBV7-9|TRBJ2-1
CASSPQTGWTFF
TGTGCCAGCAGCCCCCAGACAGGGTGGACGTTCTTC
>NA|NA|TRBV18|TRBJ1-3
CASSPLGQSGNTIYF
TGTGCCAGCTCACCACTCGGACAGTCTGGAAACACCATATATTTT
>TRBD2|NA|TRBV30|TRBJ2-3
CAWSVGLAGSTDTQYF
TGTGCCTGGAGTGTGGGCCTAGCGGGGAGCACAGATACGCAGTATTTT
>NA|NA|TRBV7-2|TRBJ2-7
CASSLGLPQQYF
TGTGCCAGCAGCCTCGGACTCCCCCAGCAGTACTTC
>TRBD1|NA|TRBV12-5|TRBJ2-1
CASGQVWDSTYNEQFF
TGTGCTAGTGGTCAGGTATGGGACAGTACCTACAATGAGCAGTTCTTC
>TRBD1|NA|TRBV6-6|TRBJ1-5
CASSRQGNNQPQHF
TGTGCCAGCAGTCGACAGGGCAACAATCAGCCCCAGCATTTT
>TRBD2|NA|TRBV7-8|TRBJ2-3
CASSLWAAGGPDTQYF
TGTGCCAGCAGCTTATGGGCGGCGGGGGGGCCGGATACGCAGTATTTT
>TRBD1|few|TRBV5-1|TRBJ2-1
CASSSRQGASEQFF
TGCGCCAGCAGCTCGCGACAGGGGGCTTCTGAGCAGTTCTTC
>NA|few|TRBV1|TRBJ2-1
CTSSQVGGGCNYEQFF
TGCACCAGCAGCCAAGTTGGCGGGGGCTGTAACTATGAGCAGTTCTTC
>TRBD2|NA|TRBV7-3|TRBJ2-3
CASSQTRSGRGTDTQYF
TGTGCCAGCAGCCAAACCCGTAGCGGGAGAGGCACAGATACGCAGTATTTT
>NA|NA|TRBV29-1|TRBJ1-1
CSVIRTVNTEAFF
TGCAGCGTTATAAGGACAGTGAACACTGAAGCTTTCTTT
>NA|NA|TRBV4-2|TRBJ2-4
CASSAWEVGAKNIQYF
TGTGCCAGCAGCGCCTGGGAGGTCGGGGCCAAAAACATTCAGTACTTC
>TRBD1|NA|TRBV6-4|TRBJ2-1
CASSDSEKPGQDYNEQFF
TGTGCCAGCAGTGACTCGGAAAAACCGGGACAGGACTACAATGAGCAGTTCTTC
>NA|NA|TRBV2|TRBJ2-6
CASSERRQTISGANVLTF
TGTGCCAGCAGTGAAAGGAGACAGACGATTTCTGGGGCCAACGTCCTGACTTTC
>NA|once|TRBV5-4|TRBJ1-2
CASREQGVFGYTF
TGTGCCAGCAGGGAACAGGGTGTGTTTGGCTACACCTTC
>NA|few|TRBV7-2|TRBJ1-3
CASSLVVETLGNTIYF
TGTGCCAGCAGCTTAGTGGTAGAAACGCTAGGAAACACCATATATTTT
>TRBD1|NA|TRBV18|TRBJ2-7
CASSLLGDRAFEQYF
TGTGCCAGCTCACTCCTGGGGGACAGGGCTTTCGAGCAGTACTTC